This TCR beta chain derives from a study of shared clonotypes between healthy human individuals. This clone has more than one count but fewer than ten. Sequenced by immunoSEQ multiplex PCR; TCRdb stores in-frame clones only, minus some. The sample holds approximately 2.3 million clones; 80% to 95% are singletons and the top ten take approximately 0.4%. The CDR3 totals 14 residues. V was clipped by 0 bases and J by 8 bases; unmatched bases: 5. CDR1 and CDR2 (germline): LNHNV, YYDKDF (reference sequence). The genes are TRBV15 and TRBJ1-1, with TRBD1 identical over 8 bases. The sequenced sample was naive CD4+ T cells from PBMCs. Documented subset: CD45RA+ positively selected. The TCR comes from a man aged 18 to 29 in good health. Some clones in this sample may be carry-over from other donors' samples. This CDR3 is CATSRETRTGEAFF. The CDR3 DNA sequence: TGTGCCACCAGCAGAGAAACACGGACAGGGGAAGCTTTCTTT.